Below, one T cell receptor beta chain is given with its context. The target antigen is unknown. This record comes from a study of cytomegalovirus exposure and HLA in healthy donors. Overall study context: Findings of an earlier analysis included about 120 million unique TCR beta sequences from some 190 million T cells.

PCR amplification relied on 60 Vbeta primers (plus 13 Jbeta primers). The method was immunoSEQ multiplex PCR; TCRdb's version includes in-frame clones alone and lacks a portion of them. Of some 110,000 clones listed, roughly a tenth are singletons. General study points: Earlier analysis yielded a pattern in which most TCR beta V segments were productive about 87% or about 30% of the time. There were reportedly fewer N-insertions in an Asian-associated ancestry cluster than the roughly 610-donor mean, in a later analysis.

The germline V gene encodes CDR1 SGHTS and CDR2 YDEGEE. The CDR3 runs 18 residues. J gave up 0 bases and V 8 bases, and 12 bases lay outside the gene matches. The sample consisted of PBMCs. V usage is TRBV5-8 and J usage is TRBJ2-4; 12 nucleotides match TRBD2. The TCR sequence derives from a man aged 40-50 years in good health and CMV-seropositive. The DNA for the CDR3 is TGTGCCAGTCCGACTAGCGGGAGCCTCCTGATAGCCAAAAACATTCAGTACTTC. Protein product: CASPTSGSLLIAKNIQYF.